The 17 T cell receptor beta chains below come from one sample, sequenced in a study of T cell responses to AZD1222 COVID-19 vaccine. Assay used: immunoSEQ multiplex PCR; TCRdb lists only in-frame clones, some missing. The data show roughly 180,000 clones, over 75% seen once. The source material was peripheral blood, sampled on day 0 of AZD1222 vaccination. These receptors were obtained from an adult in good health.

The chain is built from TRBV7-8 and TRBJ2-5, with 9 nucleotides matching TRBD1. The CDR3 consists of 15 residues. CDR1 is SGHVS and CDR2 is FQNEAQ in the germline V gene. J was trimmed by 2 bases and V by 2 bases; bases with no gene match: 3. In DNA form, the CDR3 reads TGTGCCAGCAGCTTAAGGACAGGGGCGCAAGAGACCCAGTACTTC. The encoded protein is CASSLRTGAQETQYF. Together with reference TRBV7-8 and TRBJ2-5, the CDR3 gives the full variable domain: GAGVSQSPRYKVAKRGQDVALRCDPISGHVSLFWYQQALGQGPEFLTYFQNEAQLDKSGLPSDRFFAERPEGSVSTLKIQRTQQEDSAVYLCASSLRTGAQETQYFGPGTRLLVL.

The rearrangement links TRBV6-2 or TRBV6-3 to TRBJ1-1; 7 bases are a match to TRBD1. V lost 6 bases and J lost 11; bases outside the gene matches: 12. Germline V gene lookup returns CDR1 MNHEY and CDR2 SVGEGT. This CDR3 is 13 amino acids long. The CDR3 is CASSHNRGAEAFF. CDR3 nucleotides: TGTGCCAGCAGCCACAACAGGGGCGCGGAGGCTTTCTTT.

This chain uses TRBV11-2 with TRBJ2-5; TRBD2 matches at 7 bases. CDR3 length: 15 amino acids. V gave up 3 bases and J gave up 4 bases; unmatched junction bases: 8. Per the germline V gene, CDR1 is SGHAT and CDR2 is FQNNGV. The CDR3 nucleotides are TGTGCCAGCAGCTTGGGGACGGGGGGTCGAGAGACCCAGTACTTC. As protein: CASSLGTGGRETQYF.

The V call is TRBV30, the J call TRBJ2-1; D unresolved. The germline CDR1 and CDR2 sequences are GTSNPN and SVGIG (reference sequence). This CDR3 region has 13 residues. With 2 bases removed from V and 3 bases from J, the gap between germline ends came to 8 bases. The CDR3 is CAWSFPDYNEQFF. The DNA of the CDR3 is TGTGCCTGGAGTTTTCCGGACTACAATGAGCAGTTCTTC.

This chain joins TRBV7-8 and TRBJ2-1, with D possibly being TRBD2 (7 bases). Germline V CDR1 and CDR2: SGHVS, FQNEAQ. There are 17 residues in the CDR3. V was clipped by 5 bases and J by 8 bases, with 25 bases between them. This CDR3 is CASSPGVAGALLDEQFF. In nucleotides, the CDR3 is TGTGCCAGCAGCCCAGGGGTGGCGGGGGCCCTGTTGGATGAGCAGTTCTTC.

The genes are TRBV25-1 and TRBJ1-2; TRBD1 aligns across 8 bases. J gave up 4 bases and V 5 bases, and 9 bases lay outside the gene matches. Germline V gene lookup returns CDR1 MGHDK and CDR2 SYGVNS. CDR3 size: 15 residues. The CDR3 reads CASSYPGQGLYGYTF. The DNA for the CDR3 is TGTGCCAGCAGTTATCCCGGACAGGGCCTCTATGGCTACACCTTC.

This clone was seen only a few times. The V gene is TRBV9, the J gene TRBJ2-7; possible D gene TRBD1, 5 bases. Trimming removed 1 base at V and 1 base at J, with 9 bases between. The CDR3 extends over 14 amino acids. Germline values: CDR1 SGDLS, CDR2 YYNGEE. The CDR3 coding sequence is TGTGCCAGCAGCGTATCGGCAGGGTCCTACGAGCAGTACTTC. Its protein is CASSVSAGSYEQYF.

In DNA, the CDR3 is TGTGCCAGCAGCCCTACTAGGAACCAAGAGACCCAGTACTTC. Its protein is CASSPTRNQETQYF. The V and J genes are TRBV7-8 and TRBJ2-5, with TRBD2 as a possible D gene (5 bases). The CDR3 is 14 amino acids. Germline CDR1 SGHVS, CDR2 FQNEAQ. Trimming stripped 5 bases from V and 0 bases from J, with 10 bases between.

This clone turned up a few times. The V call is TRBV4-3, the J call TRBJ2-7; no clear D gene. The CDR3 contains 16 residues. Trimming took 5 bases from V and 5 from J, leaving 22 bases between them. Looked up from germline, CDR1 is LGHNA and CDR2 is YSLEER. CDR3 amino acids: CASSGTLIFETDEQYF. CDR3 DNA: TGCGCCAGCAGCGGCACCCTCATCTTCGAAACAGACGAGCAGTACTTC.

The chain has TRBV5-1 and TRBJ2-3; 9 bases map to TRBD2. The V gene end was trimmed by 5 bases and the J gene end by 6 bases; junction bases not matched to a gene: 7. This CDR3 has 14 amino acids. Germline CDR1 reads SGHRS; CDR2 reads YFSETQ. As DNA, the CDR3 is TGCGCCAGCAGTCAAGTAGCGGGGGTGGATACGCAGTATTTT. Protein: CASSQVAGVDTQYF. The full variable domain, its missing parts supplied by reference TRBV5-1 and TRBJ2-3, is KAGVTQTPRYLIKTRGQQVTLSCSPISGHRSVSWYQQTPGQGLQFLFEYFSETQRNKGNFPGRFSGRQFSNSRSEMNVSTLELGDSALYLCASSQVAGVDTQYFGPGTRLTVL.

The chain has TRBV6-4 and TRBJ2-1; TRBD2 agrees at 10 bases. CDR1 is MRHNA and CDR2 is SNTAGT in the germline V gene. The J segment lost 6 bases and the V segment lost 5 bases, leaving 4 bases of the junction unmatched. The CDR3 totals 14 residues. CDR3 DNA: TGTGCCAGCAGTCGGGCTAGCGGGAGCAATGAGCAGTTCTTC. Its translation is CASSRASGSNEQFF.

The chain uses TRBV12-5 and TRBJ1-1; TRBD1 aligns across 7 bases. V trimming: 6 bases; J trimming: 3 bases; junction bases outside the gene matches: 7. The V gene's germline CDR1 is LGHNT and CDR2 FRNRAP. The CDR3 contains 14 residues. The CDR3 DNA reads as TGTGCTAGTGGCCTACAGGGGTCAGACACTGAAGCTTTCTTT. It yields the protein CASGLQGSDTEAFF.

This clone was seen a single time. The rearrangement joins TRBV2 to TRBJ1-5; D gene unclear. Germline CDR1 SNHLY, CDR2 FYNNEI. The V end was cut by 7 bases, the J end by 1 base, with 17 bases between. This CDR3 is built from 16 residues. The chain's CDR3 is CASTLNMGRSNQPQHF. In DNA form, the CDR3 reads TGTGCCAGCACCCTTAATATGGGGAGGAGCAATCAGCCCCAGCATTTT.

The rearrangement links TRBV7-2 to TRBJ1-2; D possibly corresponds to TRBD1 (6 bases). Trimming left V 5 bases short and J 8 bases short, with 18 bases between. Germline CDR1 SGHTA, CDR2 FQGNSA. The CDR3 has 14 amino acids. CDR3 nucleotides: TGTGCCAGCAGCCTTGGGGGCAGTCTACGCGGCTACACCTTC. Amino acids: CASSLGGSLRGYTF. Full variable domain (missing parts from reference TRBV7-2 and TRBJ1-2): GAGVSQSPSNKVTEKGKDVELRCDPISGHTALYWYRQSLGQGLEFLIYFQGNSAPDKSGLPSDRFSAERTGGSVSTLTIQRTQQEDSAVYLCASSLGGSLRGYTFGSGTRLTVV.

Worth noting for this clone: At one boundary the junction diverges from the germline segment, which might be a read error. The chain is built from TRBV6-6 and TRBJ2-3, with D possibly matching TRBD2 (5 bases). Germline-derived CDR1 and CDR2 are MNHNY and SVGAGI (reference sequence). The CDR3 is 19 residues long. CDR3 protein: CASSYFPTSDSRGTDTQYF. CDR3 nucleotides: TGTGCCAGCAGCTACTTCCCAACCTCGGACTCCCGGGGCACAGATACGCAGTATTTT.

V is TRBV9 and J is TRBJ1-3; D possibly corresponds to TRBD1 (5 bases). Germline V CDR1 and CDR2: SGDLS, YYNGEE. Between the trimmed V and J ends, which lost 0 bases and 2 bases, there was a span of 9 bases. The CDR3 has 15 amino acids. This CDR3 is CASSVAWGPGNTIYF. For the CDR3, the DNA is TGTGCCAGCAGCGTAGCTTGGGGCCCTGGAAACACCATATATTTT. Looking up the rest from reference TRBV9 and TRBJ1-3 gives the full variable domain: DSGVTQTPKHLITATGQRVTLRCSPRSGDLSVYWYQQSLDQGLQFLIQYYNGEERAKGNILERFSAQQFPDLHSELNLSSLELGDSALYFCASSVAWGPGNTIYFGEGSWLTVV.

CDR3 sequence (DNA): TGTGCCAGCAGCCGGGACAGGGAGGCCTACGAGCAGTACTTC. Translated, it gives CASSRDREAYEQYF. J is TRBJ2-7 and V is TRBV6-5; TRBD1 matches at 9 bases. The CDR3 consists of 14 residues. V gave up 6 bases and J gave up 2 bases; unmatched junction bases: 5. Looked up from germline, CDR1 is MNHEY and CDR2 is SVGAGI.